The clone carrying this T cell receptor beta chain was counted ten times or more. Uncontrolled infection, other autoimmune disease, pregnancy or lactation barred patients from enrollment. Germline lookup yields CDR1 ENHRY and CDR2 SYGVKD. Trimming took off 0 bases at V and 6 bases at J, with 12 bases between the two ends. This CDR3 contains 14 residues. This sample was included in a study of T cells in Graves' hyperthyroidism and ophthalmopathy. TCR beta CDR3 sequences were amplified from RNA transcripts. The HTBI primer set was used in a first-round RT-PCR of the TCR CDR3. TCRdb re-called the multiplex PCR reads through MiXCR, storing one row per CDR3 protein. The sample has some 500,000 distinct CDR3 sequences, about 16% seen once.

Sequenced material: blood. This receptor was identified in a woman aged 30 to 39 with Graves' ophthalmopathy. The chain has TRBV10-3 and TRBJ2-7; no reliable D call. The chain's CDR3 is CAISESLAIGEQYF. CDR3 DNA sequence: TGTGCCATCAGTGAGTCGCTGGCTATAGGCGAGCAGTACTTC.